The 8 T cell receptor beta chains given below trace back to one sample, sequenced in a study of shared clonotypes between healthy human individuals. Here immunoSEQ multiplex PCR was the method, and the copy in TCRdb shows in-frame clones only, minus some. The data hold 200,000 to 250,000 clones, with 65% observed a single time. Sequencing was done on a sample of memory CD4+ T cells sorted from blood. The subset is: CD45RA-negative fraction. These receptors were taken from a man in his thirties or forties in good health.

The table lists this clone with a count of one. The chain links TRBV28 to TRBJ1-3; D unclear. Per the germline V gene, CDR1 is MDHEN and CDR2 is SYDVKM. This CDR3 is 15 amino acids long. Trimming took off 4 bases at V and 4 bases at J, with 14 bases between the two ends. CDR3 sequence (DNA): TGTGCCAGCAGTTCCCAAGCGACGGCCGGAAACACCATATATTTT. This codes for CASSSQATAGNTIYF.

The CDR3 DNA follows: TGTGCCAGCAGGACTTCAGGGCCTGCTTATGGCTACACCTTC. Amino acids: CASRTSGPAYGYTF. The rearrangement links TRBV6-6 to TRBJ1-2; tentatively, D is TRBD1 (5 bases). Trimming left V 6 bases short and J 5 bases short, with 16 bases between. The CDR3 spans 14 residues. The germline CDR1 and CDR2 sequences are MNHNY and SVGAGI (reference sequence).

The V and J genes are TRBV2 and TRBJ1-4, with D hard to call. V was cut by 7 bases and J by 8 bases, with 14 bases left in between. Germline lookup yields CDR1 SNHLY and CDR2 FYNNEI. This CDR3 has 13 amino acids. Written as DNA, the CDR3 is TGTGCCAGCACCTCTAATGTGGGGGAAAAACTGTTTTTT. This sequence encodes CASTSNVGEKLFF.

This clone appeared a single time. V is TRBV10-3 and J is TRBJ2-3; D not certain. Germline-derived CDR1 and CDR2 are ENHRY and SYGVKD. The CDR3 is 16 amino acids. V dropped 0 bases and J dropped 0 bases, with 10 bases sitting between them. CDR3: CAISESWITSTDTQYF. CDR3 bases: TGTGCCATCAGTGAGTCTTGGATTACTAGCACAGATACGCAGTATTTT.

The genes are TRBV6-5 and TRBJ1-2; D might be TRBD1 (5 bases). From germline, CDR1 is MNHEY and CDR2 SVGAGI. The CDR3 length is 16 residues. V was pared by 2 bases and J by 5 bases, with 18 bases between. CDR3 bases: TGTGCCAGCAGTTACCAAAGCTGGGGGGGGAGATATGGCTACACCTTC. This encodes CASSYQSWGGRYGYTF.

The chain uses TRBV19 and TRBJ2-7; D is uncertain. The CDR3 runs to 12 residues. V was shortened by 4 bases and J by 5 bases, with 9 bases between the two germline ends. Germline V gene data show CDR1 as LNHDA and CDR2 as SQIVND (reference sequence). The CDR3 DNA reads TGTGCCAGTAGTAGGGGAAGCCACGAGCAGTACTTC. Its protein is CASSRGSHEQYF.

The genes are TRBV7-2 and TRBJ1-2; no firm D call. The ends were cut back, 4 bases at V and 8 bases at J, with 20 bases in the middle. Germline values: CDR1 SGHTA, CDR2 FQGNSA. The CDR3 consists of 15 residues. The CDR3 DNA sequence: TGTGCCAGCAGCTCCGGACGAGGAGGCCTTACCGGCTACACCTTC. Translation gives CASSSGRGGLTGYTF.

The V and J genes are TRBV7-7 and TRBJ2-5, with D unclear. Trimming took off 5 bases at V and 4 bases at J, with 11 bases between the two ends. CDR1 and CDR2 from the germline V gene are SSHAT and FNYEAQ (reference sequence). CDR3 size: 13 residues. CDR3 DNA: TGTGCCAGCAGCACCGGTAGACGAGAGACCCAGTACTTC. It is translated as CASSTGRRETQYF.